What follows is one TCR beta chain and its context. Its antigen is not identified. Here immunoSEQ multiplex PCR was the method, and the copy in TCRdb shows in-frame clones only, minus some. The table includes roughly 150,000 clones, 88% detected once. The V gene's germline CDR1 is MNHEY and CDR2 SMNVEV (reference sequence). Deletions cut 6 bases from V and 5 bases from J, with 13 bases between. The CDR3 runs to 13 residues. The sample comes from a study of T cell responses to AZD1222 COVID-19 vaccine. Study findings and constraints: Increases in Spike-specific TCR breadth and depth were seen after two AZD1222 doses. AZD1222 recipients seropositive at baseline numbered only six. The study reported that nearly half of spike-specific TCRs target unmutated variant regions.

The TCR originated in an adult in good health. The sequenced sample was peripheral blood, obtained on day 0 of AZD1222 vaccination. The chain recombines TRBV27 with TRBJ2-5, with a possible D match to TRBD1 (8 bases). The CDR3 loop reads CASRLQGGETQYF. DNA of the CDR3: TGTGCCAGCAGGCTACAGGGGGGGGAGACCCAGTACTTC.